A single sample is the source of the 4 T cell receptor beta chains below, sequenced in a study of cytomegalovirus exposure and HLA in healthy donors (dated by TCRdb to about 2017). The library was generated by the immunoSEQ multiplex PCR assay. Sourced from immuneACCESS, this table was stored by TCRdb with only in-frame sequences that have V and J called. A share of the clones is absent; for the studies checked, an unresolved V gene accounts for under half, and the remainder has no known explanation. Present in this sample are about 120,000 clones, around 90% of which were seen just once. About 2% of the sample is held by the ten biggest clonotypes. The sample comprised PBMCs. Receptors originate from a woman aged 18-29 years in good health and CMV-seronegative.

The chain couples TRBV10-3 to TRBJ2-5; D possibly corresponds to TRBD1 (5 bases). The CDR3 has 14 amino acids. With 6 bases removed from V and 3 bases from J, the gap between germline ends came to 14 bases. Per germline, CDR1 ENHRY and CDR2 SYGVKD. The CDR3 DNA reads TGTGCCATCAGCGGTGACAGTCTAAAAGAGACCCAGTACTTC. This translates into CAISGDSLKETQYF.

The chain joins TRBV30 to TRBJ1-1; D unclear. The ends were cut back, 2 bases at V and 11 bases at J, with 21 bases in the middle. CDR1 GTSNPN and CDR2 SVGIG come from the germline V gene (reference sequence). The CDR3 contains 14 residues. CDR3 nucleotides: TGTGCCTGGAGTAACAAACCCGGGAGCGGCCTGGCTTTCTTT. Its translation is CAWSNKPGSGLAFF.

The V call is TRBV11-2, the J call TRBJ2-7; a weak D match, TRBD2 (6 bases). The germline V gene has CDR1 SGHAT and CDR2 FQNNGV. Trimming cost V 3 bases and J 7 bases, with 13 bases left between them. The CDR3 is 13 residues long. This CDR3 reads CASSLLREDEQYF. In DNA, the CDR3 is TGTGCCAGCAGCTTGCTCAGGGAGGATGAGCAGTACTTC.

The chain couples TRBV7-8 to TRBJ1-2; D is ambiguous. The germline V and J ends were trimmed by 5 bases and 4 bases, with 17 bases remaining between them. This CDR3 contains 15 residues. Per germline, CDR1 SGHVS and CDR2 FQNEAQ. CDR3: CASSPRGLLPYGYTF. In DNA, the CDR3 is TGTGCCAGCAGCCCCCGGGGTCTTTTACCCTATGGCTACACCTTC.